This TCR beta chain was sequenced for a study of response to subunit inactivated influenza vaccine. General study points: After each seasonal influenza vaccination, few new T cells are recruited, the authors suggested.

This CDR3 has 14 residues. The V gene's germline CDR1 is LGHNA and CDR2 YSLEER. Deletions cut 1 base from V and 0 bases from J, with 7 bases between. Many counts were recorded for this clonotype. Its antigen is not known. Using its own MiXCR run on the RT-PCR reads, TCRdb lists one record per CDR3 protein. The data hold 600,000 to 700,000 distinct CDR3 sequences, with around 13% observed a single time. J is TRBJ2-7 and V is TRBV4-3; D may be TRBD2 (6 bases). The sequences come from PBMCs from blood, collected less than 15 days before vaccination. This TCR was sampled from a man aged 50-60 years who received an inactivated influenza vaccine. The CDR3 nucleotides read TGCGCCAGCAGCCAAGCGGGAGTCTCCTACGAGCAGTACTTC. It specifies CASSQAGVSYEQYF.